The rows below give T cell receptor beta chains drawn from one sample of a study of T cell responses to AZD1222 COVID-19 vaccine. Measured with immunoSEQ multiplex PCR; TCRdb has only the in-frame clones, and not every one. The sample includes some 140,000 clones, over 90% of them seen just once. Sample: peripheral blood, taken on day 0 of AZD1222 vaccination. The receptors shown here come from an adult in good health. Each CDR3 is given with its conserved first and last residue. D genes are given only for firm matches. Some rows mark clone size as missing; the rest say once, few, many or name a class of expanded clone.

TRBV10-2,TRBJ2-7,TRBD2,.,CASSLAGGSYEQYF,TGCGCCAGCAGCCTAGCGGGAGGCTCCTACGAGCAGTACTTC
TRBV28,TRBJ1-1,.,.,CASSLEGRAFF,TGTGCCAGCAGTTTAGAGGGGAGAGCTTTCTTT
TRBV27,TRBJ2-7,TRBD1,.,CASRRGQSAYEQYF,TGTGCCAGCCGCCGGGGACAGTCAGCCTACGAGCAGTACTTC
TRBV5-1,TRBJ1-5,.,.,CASSLGGGNQPQHF,TGCGCCAGCAGCTTGGGTGGGGGCAATCAGCCCCAGCATTTT
TRBV15,TRBJ2-1,TRBD2,.,CATSRDRASGNEQFF,TGTGCCACCAGCAGAGATCGGGCTAGCGGGAACGAGCAGTTCTTC
TRBV29-1,TRBJ2-7,.,.,CSVGGGLGYEQYF,TGCAGCGTTGGAGGGGGGCTTGGCTACGAGCAGTACTTC
TRBV7-9,TRBJ1-2,TRBD1,once,CASSLDAGGAKGYTF,TGTGCCAGCAGCTTGGACGCAGGGGGCGCGAAAGGCTACACCTTC
TRBV18,TRBJ2-5,.,.,CASSPEGRETQYF,TGTGCCAGCTCACCAGAGGGGAGGGAGACCCAGTACTTC
TRBV4-2,TRBJ2-3,TRBD2,.,CASSQVRGGRTDTQYF,TGTGCCAGCAGCCAGGTCCGGGGAGGGCGCACAGATACGCAGTATTTT
TRBV29-1,TRBJ1-1,.,.,CSAKGRRTEAFF,TGCAGCGCCAAAGGACGGAGGACTGAAGCTTTCTTT
TRBV7-2,TRBJ2-7,TRBD2,.,CASSAGTSGRKGHEQYF,TGTGCCAGCAGCGCCGGGACTAGCGGGAGGAAGGGTCACGAGCAGTACTTC
TRBV19,TRBJ2-2,.,.,CASSTNTGELFF,TGTGCCAGTAGTACGAACACCGGGGAGCTGTTTTTT
TRBV19,TRBJ2-7,.,.,CASSIDTPRTGDSYEQYF,TGTGCCAGTAGTATAGATACCCCGCGGACTGGAGATTCCTACGAGCAGTACTTC
TRBV30,TRBJ1-2,.,.,CAWTLGETGYTF,TGTGCCTGGACCCTCGGGGAGACTGGCTACACCTTC
TRBV6-1,TRBJ1-5,.,.,CASSEGLNQPQHF,TGTGCCAGCAGTGAAGGCCTCAATCAGCCCCAGCATTTT
TRBV20-1,TRBJ1-1,.,.,CSAREQTEAFF,TGCAGTGCTAGGGAACAAACGGAAGCTTTCTTT
TRBV9,TRBJ1-2,.,once,CASSAGGPSGYGYTF,TGTGCCAGCAGCGCAGGCGGTCCGTCAGGGTACGGCTACACCTTC
TRBV7-2,TRBJ2-7,.,once,CASSGSYEQYF,TGTGCCAGCAGCGGCTCCTACGAGCAGTACTTC
TRBV11-2,TRBJ2-3,.,.,CASSPTDTQYF,TGTGCCAGCAGCCCCACAGATACGCAGTATTTT
TRBV7-8,TRBJ2-5,.,.,CASSHQGEETQYF,TGTGCCAGCAGCCACCAGGGCGAAGAGACCCAGTACTTC
TRBV11-2,TRBJ2-7,TRBD1,.,CASSKLTGLSGEQYF,TGTGCCAGCAGCAAACTGACAGGGTTGTCAGGCGAGCAGTACTTC
TRBV28,TRBJ1-4,.,.,CASSPRRGPAEKLFF,TGTGCCAGCAGCCCCCGTCGGGGCCCAGCAGAAAAACTGTTTTTT
TRBV4-2,TRBJ2-3,.,.,CASSQGGRTDTQYF,TGTGCCAGCAGCCAGGGAGGCCGCACAGATACGCAGTATTTT
TRBV5-5,TRBJ2-5,TRBD1,.,CASTLPTGVETQYF,TGTGCCAGCACCCTACCGACAGGGGTGGAGACCCAGTACTTC
TRBV6-5,TRBJ1-5,TRBD1,.,CASSLRGPLGQPQHF,TGTGCCAGCAGCCTCAGGGGGCCCCTCGGGCAGCCCCAGCATTTT
TRBV28,TRBJ2-1,TRBD2,.,CASSAVECREGRCEQFF,TGTGCCAGCAGTGCCGTAGAGTGTCGGGAGGGCCGATGTGAGCAGTTCTTC
TRBV3-1/TRBV3-2,TRBJ2-1,TRBD2,.,CASSQDWEGRNEQFF,TGTGCCAGCAGCCAAGATTGGGAGGGGCGCAATGAGCAGTTCTTC
TRBV5-5,TRBJ2-7,.,.,CASSLYSGLKYEQYF,TGTGCCAGCAGCTTGTATTCGGGGCTAAAATACGAGCAGTACTTC
TRBV7-3,TRBJ2-1,.,.,CASSLTSGWNEQFF,TGTGCCAGCAGCTTAACCTCTGGGTGGAATGAGCAGTTCTTC
TRBV28,TRBJ1-5,.,once,CASSLLGGNQPQHF,TGTGCCAGCAGTTTACTAGGGGGCAATCAGCCCCAGCATTTT
TRBV1,TRBJ1-3,.,.,CTSSQDSPSGNTIYF,TGCACCAGCAGCCAAGACAGTCCCTCTGGAAACACCATATATTTT
TRBV28,TRBJ2-2,.,.,CASTLEDPRDGGAPNTGELFF,TGTGCCAGCACCCTAGAAGATCCTAGGGACGGGGGAGCCCCGAACACCGGGGAGCTGTTTTTT
TRBV24-1,TRBJ2-7,TRBD2,once,CATSDVLGGDEQYF,TGTGCCACCAGTGACGTTCTGGGGGGGGACGAGCAGTACTTC
TRBV3-1/TRBV3-2,TRBJ1-1,TRBD1,once,CASSRDRDGHTEAFF,TGTGCCAGCAGCCGTGACAGGGATGGGCACACTGAAGCTTTCTTT
TRBV9,TRBJ1-3,.,.,CASSVGVGGNTIYF,TGTGCCAGCAGCGTAGGGGTGGGGGGAAACACCATATATTTT
TRBV15,TRBJ1-1,.,.,CATSNGLEAFF,TGTGCCACCAGCAACGGTTTGGAAGCTTTCTTT
TRBV3-1/TRBV3-2,TRBJ1-2,TRBD1,.,CASSHGTGGIVRGYTF,TGTGCCAGCAGCCACGGGACAGGGGGTATAGTTCGGGGCTACACCTTC
TRBV11-2,TRBJ2-2,TRBD2,.,CASSLVLAAGELFF,TGTGCCAGCAGCTTAGTGCTAGCGGCCGGGGAGCTGTTTTTT
TRBV6-5,TRBJ1-2,.,.,CASSRQEVSGYTF,TGTGCCAGCTCGAGACAGGAGGTCTCTGGCTACACCTTC
TRBV7-2,TRBJ2-2,.,.,CASSLVQNTGELFF,TGTGCCAGCAGCTTAGTACAGAACACCGGGGAGCTGTTTTTT
TRBV7-2,TRBJ2-5,TRBD2,.,CASSLASTSGQETQYF,TGTGCCAGCAGCTTAGCTTCGACTAGCGGACAAGAGACCCAGTACTTC
TRBV27,TRBJ1-1,TRBD1,.,CASRPGGRLTEAFF,TGTGCCAGCAGACCAGGGGGACGGCTTACTGAAGCTTTCTTT
TRBV7-9,TRBJ1-2,TRBD1,.,CASSYATGARGYTF,TGTGCCAGCAGCTACGCGACAGGGGCGAGGGGCTACACCTTC
TRBV4-1,TRBJ2-2,TRBD1,.,CASSQDTGVPGELFF,TGCGCCAGCAGCCAAGACACAGGGGTCCCCGGGGAGCTGTTTTTT
TRBV6-5,TRBJ1-5,.,.,CASSYSQGLQPQHF,TGTGCCAGCAGTTACTCTCAGGGACTTCAGCCCCAGCATTTT
TRBV6-1,TRBJ1-2,.,.,CASSEALGTSYGYTF,TGTGCCAGCAGTGAAGCGTTAGGGACATCTTATGGCTACACCTTC
TRBV7-2,TRBJ1-1,TRBD1,.,CASSSSGTGRTEAFF,TGTGCCAGCAGCTCGAGCGGGACAGGGAGGACTGAAGCTTTCTTT
TRBV9,TRBJ2-1,TRBD1,.,CASSADPRGRSSYNEQFF,TGTGCCAGCAGCGCTGACCCCAGGGGGCGAAGCTCCTACAATGAGCAGTTCTTC
TRBV5-4,TRBJ2-5,.,.,CASSLIGGSEETQYF,TGTGCCAGCAGCTTGATCGGGGGTTCAGAAGAGACCCAGTACTTC
TRBV28,TRBJ1-5,.,.,CASSFPSGQPQHF,TGTGCCAGCAGTTTCCCTAGCGGTCAGCCCCAGCATTTT
TRBV6-1,TRBJ2-7,TRBD1,few,CASSGQGTFEYTYEQYF,TGTGCCAGCAGTGGACAGGGAACTTTTGAATACACCTACGAGCAGTACTTC
TRBV2,TRBJ2-3,TRBD2,.,CASSPGLAGSDTQYF,TGTGCCAGCAGTCCTGGACTAGCGGGATCGGATACGCAGTATTTT
TRBV27,TRBJ1-1,.,.,CASSLVRLNTEAFF,TGTGCCAGCAGTTTGGTCAGGTTGAACACTGAAGCTTTCTTT
TRBV18,TRBJ1-2,TRBD1,.,CASSQRQGAGGYTF,TGTGCCAGCTCACAACGACAGGGGGCGGGCGGCTACACCTTC